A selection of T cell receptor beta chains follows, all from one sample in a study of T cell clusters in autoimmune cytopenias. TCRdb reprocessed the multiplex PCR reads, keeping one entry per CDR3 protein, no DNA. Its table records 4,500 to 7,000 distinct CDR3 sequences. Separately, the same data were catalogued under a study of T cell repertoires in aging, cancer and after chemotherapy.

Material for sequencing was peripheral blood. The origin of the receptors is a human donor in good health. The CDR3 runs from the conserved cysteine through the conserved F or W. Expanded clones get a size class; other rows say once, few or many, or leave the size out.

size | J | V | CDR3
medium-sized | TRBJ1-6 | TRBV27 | CASRWGAAPNSPLHF
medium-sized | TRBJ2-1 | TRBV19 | CASSSTGYNEQFF
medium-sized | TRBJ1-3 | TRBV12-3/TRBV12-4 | CASSVNGNTIYF
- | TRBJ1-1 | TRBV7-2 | CASSLAGQNTEAFF
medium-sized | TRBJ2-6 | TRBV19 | CASTPAGIGGANVLTF
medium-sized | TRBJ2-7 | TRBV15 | CATSSFGWADNEQYF
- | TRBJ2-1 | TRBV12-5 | CASGLGPSREQFF
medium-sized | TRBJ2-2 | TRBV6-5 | CATTSLAQDTGELFF
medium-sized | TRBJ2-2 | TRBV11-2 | CASSLSGGVGTGELFF
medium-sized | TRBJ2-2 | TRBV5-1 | CASSFSASGELFF
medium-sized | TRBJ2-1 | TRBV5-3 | CARSSEGVPFHEQFF
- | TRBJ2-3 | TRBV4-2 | CASSPPGLAGEDTQYF
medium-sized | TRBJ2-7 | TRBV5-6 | CASSFDSKYEQYF
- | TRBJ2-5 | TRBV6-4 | CASSRDKETQYF
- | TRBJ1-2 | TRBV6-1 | CAPPGDLNNYGYTF
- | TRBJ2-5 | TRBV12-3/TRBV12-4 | CASSYRLANQETQYF
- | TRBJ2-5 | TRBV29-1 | CSVGGGQETQYF
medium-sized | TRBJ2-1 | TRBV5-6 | CASSLVDRGNEQFF
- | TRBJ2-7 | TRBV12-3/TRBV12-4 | CASSVDRAGEQYF
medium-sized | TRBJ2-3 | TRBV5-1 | CASSLDGQGQTDTQYF
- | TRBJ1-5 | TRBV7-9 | CASSLRRGKPQHF
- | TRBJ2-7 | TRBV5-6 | CASSLKAGGSYEQYF
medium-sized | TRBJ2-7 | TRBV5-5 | CASSLPGMGEQYF
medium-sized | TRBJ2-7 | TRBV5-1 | CASSRPGQAADEQYF
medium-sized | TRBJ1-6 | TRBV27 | CASSPNHTGGTRDSPLHF
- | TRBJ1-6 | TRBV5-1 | CASSLMGPNSPLHF
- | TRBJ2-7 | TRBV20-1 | CSTGLAGRRGYEQYF
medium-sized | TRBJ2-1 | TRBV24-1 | CATSVGVYNEQFF
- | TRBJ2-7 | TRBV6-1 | CARPRKGFLHSYEQYF
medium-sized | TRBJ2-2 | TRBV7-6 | CASSLVSGPGELFF
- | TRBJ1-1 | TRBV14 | CASSHQGAEAFF
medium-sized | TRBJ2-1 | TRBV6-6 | CASSLLAGGGEQFF
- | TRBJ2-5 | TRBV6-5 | CASSLAGGPGIQETQYF
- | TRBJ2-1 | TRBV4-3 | CASSQETNNEQFF
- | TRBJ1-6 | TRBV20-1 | CSASQPGHHLSPLHF
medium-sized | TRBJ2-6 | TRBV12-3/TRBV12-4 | CASSPLGTANSGANVLTF
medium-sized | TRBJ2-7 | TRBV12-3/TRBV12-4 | CASSTPGGSYEQYF
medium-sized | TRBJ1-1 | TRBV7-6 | CASSLVVTANTEAFF
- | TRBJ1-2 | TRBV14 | CASSRSGGLGYTF
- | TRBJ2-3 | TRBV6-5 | CASSYSSRGGGTDTQYF
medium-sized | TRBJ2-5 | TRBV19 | CASSPRGRGETQYF
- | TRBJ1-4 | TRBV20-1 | CSARDPAGTNEKLFF
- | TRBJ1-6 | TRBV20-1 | CSARGPNSPLHF
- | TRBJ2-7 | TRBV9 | CASSPNRDYEQYF